This T cell receptor (beta chain) is from a study of T cell clonotyping in hematopoietic cell transplantation (dated by TCRdb to the early 2020s). Some background on the complete study: Pretransplant recipient samples were obtained after cytoreduction. The study collected over a hundred blood samples from 35 consecutive transplant recipients and their related donors. Patients were recruited between September 2015 and 2017 and followed until late 2020 or death. Here is what the overall study found, with its caveats: Sample size was limited, and cells were not sorted, so CD4 and CD8 repertoire contributions could not be separated. Broader posttransplant TCR repertoire diversity was predicted by donor and pretransplant recipient Inverse Simpson Index values. After transplant, TCR diversity in recipients dropped, and pathologically expanded clonotypes increased progressively from day 30 to day 180. Only a small fraction of recipient repertoires overlapped donor repertoires, with over 95% appearing de novo at the given depth.

A remark on this clone: This clone's antigen is unknown. It has no much larger one-base neighbor in the sample; base qualities were not kept.

This specimen's time point label, interpreted: recipient sample about 28 days before transplant, after cytoreduction. Blood from recipients was drawn roughly 28 days before transplant, then again at days 30, 100 and 180 after transplant. Nuclei Lysis Solution was used to extract genomic DNA from fresh or cryopreserved unfractionated peripheral blood mononuclear cells. With the immunoSEQ assay, which is a bias-controlled multiplex PCR relying on V- and J-specific primers, TCR beta CDR3 regions were amplified from genomic DNA. In a second PCR step, the CDR3 amplicons were tagged with a proprietary barcode plus Illumina adapter sequences. An Illumina MiSeq instrument was used to sequence the CDR3 libraries. The paper's processing steps were these. Export and quality control were handled in immunoSEQ Analyzer 3.0, while downstream analyses relied on R Bioconductor and Immunarch. Only productive rearrangements within the normalized downsampled data set were used in the calculation of repertoire metrics. Pathologically expanded clonotypes were defined as those larger than 5 templates in the normalized cohort. The Inverse Simpson Index served as the measure of repertoire diversity. To capture all clonotypes, CMV-specificity analyses were performed on the non-normalized data set. Imported from immuneACCESS, the table was reduced by TCRdb to in-frame sequences with V and J called. These copies leave out some clones; in studies compared against another copy, an unresolved V gene accounts for under half, and the cause of the remainder is not known. The V and J calls and clone size are taken from that table; D and trimming were inferred from the DNA. The sample table shows about 47,000 clones, and roughly 80% are seen once. The ten largest clones represent 5% to 6.5% of the sample.

The CDR3 holds 15 amino acids from the cysteine to the phenylalanine. Only CDR3 DNA is held: 45 bases, read in frame from base 1. From a lookup of the germline V gene (reference sequence), CDR1 and CDR2 are PRHDT and FYEKMQ. The trim is 1 base for V and 8 bases for J, with a gap of 12 bases between the germline ends. The receptor chain draws on TRBV13 and TRBJ1-6; the D gene is perhaps TRBD1, from 6 matching bases. The clonotype comes from a man in his sixties with myelodysplastic syndrome. Some clones in this sample may be carry-over from other donors' samples. The source material was peripheral blood mononuclear cells, sampled before stem cell transplant. The nucleotide sequence is given as TGTGCCAGCAGCTTAGAAGGACAGACCTATTCACCCCTCCACTTT. It specifies CASSLEGQTYSPLHF.